This T cell receptor (beta chain) was retrieved from a study of human T cells and chemical hapten exposure listed by TCRdb under 2021. Regarding the complete study: For sensitization, 2% DPC in acetone was applied to a roughly 2 cm by roughly 2 cm area of upper inner arm skin. Throughout the approximately 24-week study period, patients were also given weekly therapeutic DPC doses on the scalp. Patch tests used Finn chambers with 0.01% DPC on the upper back, scored after 6 days by International Contact Dermatitis Research Group standards. The mostly female patient cohort included alopecia areata with under or over 50% scalp involvement, alopecia totalis and alopecia universalis. Libraries were pooled for sequencing, and variation in per-sample TCR yields was attributed mainly to small differences in library volumes within the pool. Peripheral blood TCR repertoire changes were tracked in vivo in alopecia patients during primary and secondary sensitization to the hapten diphenylcyclopropenone (DPC). Blood was sampled from patients pre-sensitization (week 0) and at 2, 6 and about 24 weeks after DPC sensitization. Around 29 alopecia patients provided blood for TCR sequencing at one to four time points (pre-sensitization, 2, 6 and 24 weeks).

The time point label on this specimen signifies: patch test 1, 2 weeks after DPC sensitization. Reading the label with the study, this specimen's treatment or condition is: therapeutic diphenylcyclopropenone sensitization with weekly scalp DPC. Blood at each patch-test visit was drawn before the patch test was applied. Patients were considered eligible if aged 18 to 70, diagnosed with alopecia and deemed suitable for DPC therapy, and patients were excluded if pregnant. Unfractionated whole blood was collected in Tempus Blood RNA tubes, and total RNA was extracted from that blood. Libraries came from RACE. These reads were obtained on a NextSeq 500. During library preparation, unique molecular identifiers were attached to individual cDNA molecules so that TCRs could be counted quantitatively and reproducibly. Both TCR alpha and TCR beta chains were sequenced from each blood RNA sample. Per the source publication's procedure: The median number of TCRs per sample was around 100,000, ranging from about 20,000 to 700,000. The Decombinator software suite was used to annotate the V, J and CDR3 of the TCR reads. Every sample was subsampled to the same number of TCRs (28,000) for the PS versus PT1 abundance plots. Expanded TCRs were defined as absent before sensitization and observed at least eight times at the 2-week time point. TCRdb reprocessing: public reads trimmed at Q25 with fastp, clones called with MiXCR, in-frame beta chains kept. Duplicate CDR3 protein sequences are folded into a single record with the most common DNA and genes. These V and J calls derive from TCRdb rather than the authors' analysis. The sample contains around 100,000 distinct CDR3 sequences, 9.5% to 12% of them found a single time. The ten largest clones take up under 4.5% of the sample.

Study-wide findings and limitations: Patch test score was positively correlated with the number of PT1 expanded TCRs, with significance at thresholds 8, 16 and 32 but not at 4. Because all patients had alopecia, a presumed autoimmune disease, the immune response of the patients might differ from that of healthy individuals. Significantly more large CDR3 similarity clusters were formed by expanded TCRs than by pre-sensitization or healthy control sets, consistent with antigen-driven responses. Repeated subsampling changed both the strength of the expansion versus patch-test correlation and the threshold at which that correlation became significant. No change with DPC sensitization was found in the number of TCRs above 1 in 1000 frequency, and no evidence of global repertoire structure alterations was found.

Ten or more counts support this clonotype. Its specific antigen is unknown. Per-base quality was not reported, and no clone a single base away is much larger than it. From cysteine to phenylalanine, the CDR3 is 15 amino acids long. The read is trimmed to its CDR3 DNA, 45 bases read in frame from base 1. CDR1 is given as MGHRA and CDR2 as YSYEKL, both from the germline V gene. Trimming accounts for 1 base at V and 3 bases at J, while the number of junction bases matched to no gene is 4. The sequencing used whole blood, collected in connection with sensitization to the hapten diphenylcyclopropenone (DPC). The receptor chain draws on TRBV4-1 and TRBJ2-7, with 9 bases matching TRBD1. The receptor was isolated from a middle-aged woman with alopecia areata. Some clones in this sample may be carry-over from other donors' samples. The base sequence is TGCGCCAGCAGCCAAGTTTGGGACAGGGACTACGAGCAGTACTTC. Its amino acids are CASSQVWDRDYEQYF.